This T cell receptor (beta chain) was sequenced for a study of OX40 agonist ivuxolimab in advanced cancers. Regarding the complete study: Ivuxolimab was an agonistic, fully human IgG2 monoclonal antibody directed against OX40 (CD134), a costimulatory receptor. Patients were allowed to have had prior anti-PD-1, anti-PD-L1 or anti-CTLA-4 therapy, and approximately 43% of the dose-escalation patients had previously received checkpoint inhibitors. In the dose-escalation cohort, 65% to 90% of patients were male, and the mean age was roughly 60 years, with a range of about 23 to 85. The paper describes the monotherapy dose-escalation part (N ≈ 51 patients) of the phase I trial of ivuxolimab. The purpose of peripheral TCRbeta sequencing was to test whether ivuxolimab changed TCR sequence diversity and led to clonal T-cell expansion. Intravenous ivuxolimab was administered to patients every 2 weeks at six dose levels: 0.01, 0.1, 0.3, 1.5, 3 and 10 mg/kg. Partial responses were achieved by three dose-escalation patients, of whom one had hepatocellular carcinoma and two had cutaneous melanoma. Among the 52 dose-escalation patients, 19 had hepatocellular carcinoma, roughly 15 melanoma, 9 renal cell carcinoma and 9 head and neck cancer.

Concerning this clone: This receptor's antigen is unknown. Base-call qualities are not available, and no considerably larger clone is one nucleotide away.

Genomic DNA was extracted from sorted cells for sequencing of the TCRbeta CDR3 region. TCRbeta CDR3 regions were sequenced using the immunoSEQ Assay. TCRdb's version of the immuneACCESS table is confined to in-frame rearrangements and falls short of the full clone set. An unresolved V gene accounts for under half of the shortfall where checked; the remainder is of unknown origin. A total of over 100,000 clones appear in this sample, 75% to 90% of them only once. More than 0.45% of the sample comes from the top ten. The CDR3 measures 13 amino acids from cysteine to phenylalanine. The kept DNA is CDR3 alone, 39 bases in frame from the first base. For CDR1 and CDR2, the germline V gene lists SGHTA and FQGNSA. V loses 3 bases of germline sequence and J loses 4 bases, and the interval between the two ends is 7 bases. Paper-wide results and their limitations: Clonal expansion of both CD4+ and CD8+ blood T cells was observed from baseline to week 6 at doses 0.1 to 3.0 mg/kg. After ivuxolimab, expanded clones were on average more numerous among CD8+ T cells than among CD4+ T cells. Low levels of normalized T-cell clonal expansion were also seen in some patients who did not respond. In the 0.1-3.0 mg/kg groups, partial responders had among the lowest normalized peripheral clonal expansion, particularly in CD8+ T cells. The antigen specificity of the peripheral T cells that underwent clonal expansion was not determined.

The trial excluded patients who had a history of autoimmune disease or were on systemic immunosuppression. Peripheral blood for TCR sequencing was drawn from every dose cohort at baseline, at cycle 4 day 1 and at cycle 7 day 1. Samples came from an open-label, multicenter, first-in-human phase I dose-escalation trial of ivuxolimab. The trial enrolled adults with locally advanced or metastatic head and neck squamous cell, hepatocellular, melanoma or renal cell carcinoma. CD4+ and CD8+ T cells were sorted separately from peripheral blood before TCR sequencing. The chain employs TRBV7-2 and TRBJ1-3; the D gene is not confidently resolved. Sequenced material: CD4+ or CD8+ T cells sorted from blood, taken in a trial of the OX40 agonist ivuxolimab. The sequence came from an adult with an advanced solid tumor such as melanoma, head and neck, liver or kidney cancer. The CDR3 protein sequence reads: CASSLEPGNTIYF. The DNA sequence follows: TGTGCCAGCAGCTTGGAACCCGGAAACACCATATATTTT.